These 7 T cell receptor beta chains originate from one sample sequenced in a study of cytomegalovirus exposure and HLA in healthy donors. This PCR relied on a set of 60 Vbeta primers and 13 Jbeta primers. TCRdb's table, derived via immunoSEQ multiplex PCR, lists solely in-frame clones and lacks some. The table shows roughly 160,000 clones, with approximately 80% occurring only once. The sequenced sample consisted of PBMCs. The receptors were sampled from a man under 40 in good health and CMV-seropositive.

The rearrangement joins TRBV2 to TRBJ2-1; TRBD1 matches at 7 bases. Germline values: CDR1 SNHLY, CDR2 FYNNEI. V trimming: 8 bases; J trimming: 6 bases; junction bases outside the gene matches: 7. This CDR3 contains 13 residues. The CDR3 bases are TGTGCCAGCCTAGACAGGGATGTCAATGAGCAGTTCTTC. Translation gives CASLDRDVNEQFF.

The chain recombines TRBV10-3 with TRBJ2-2, with no clear D. V lost 0 bases and J lost 1, with 3 bases in between. From germline, CDR1 is ENHRY and CDR2 SYGVKD. CDR3 size: 14 residues. The CDR3 reads CAISESRNTGELFF. DNA for the CDR3: TGTGCCATCAGTGAGTCTAGGAACACCGGGGAGCTGTTTTTT.

Here the CDR3 DNA reads TGTGCCACCAGCAGAGGACCTAGCGAGGTCACAGATACGCAGTATTTT. Protein: CATSRGPSEVTDTQYF. The chain is built from TRBV15 and TRBJ2-3, with TRBD2 as a possible D gene (6 bases). The CDR3 loop spans 16 amino acids. CDR1 is LNHNV, CDR2 YYDKDF, per germline (reference sequence). V was pared by 1 base and J by 2 bases, with 13 bases between.

The chain links TRBV11-1 to TRBJ2-3, with 10 bases identical to TRBD2. The CDR3 loop spans 16 amino acids. CDR1 SGHAT and CDR2 FQDESV come from the germline V gene (reference sequence). The trim removed 5 bases at V and 2 bases at J, leaving 7 bases unmatched. CDR3 residues: CASSRTSGYTTDTQYF. Here the CDR3 DNA reads TGTGCCAGCAGCCGGACTAGCGGATATACCACAGATACGCAGTATTTT.

CDR3 nucleotide sequence: TGTGCCAGTGCGACAGGGGGCCTGGAGACCCAGTACTTC. Protein product: CASATGGLETQYF. This chain connects TRBV27 to TRBJ2-5; 10 bases match TRBD1. The length of the CDR3 is 13 residues. Germline CDR1 is MNHEY and CDR2 is SMNVEV (reference sequence). Germline trimming cut 9 bases from V and 5 bases from J; bases unmatched to any gene: 6.

The chain couples TRBV6-1 to TRBJ2-7; maybe TRBD1 (5 bases). Germline V gives CDR1 MNHNS, CDR2 SASEGT. V shed 8 bases and J shed 5 bases, with 16 bases lying between them. This CDR3 has 13 residues. The CDR3 bases are TGTGCCAGCGGGGCATACGATGCCGACGAGCAGTACTTC. This sequence encodes CASGAYDADEQYF.

This clone was picked up one time. The chain carries TRBV2 and TRBJ2-3, with D perhaps TRBD2 (5 bases). The V gene lost 7 bases and the J gene lost 2 bases, with 13 bases spanning the gap. Germline assignment: CDR1 SNHLY and CDR2 FYNNEI. This CDR3 contains 14 residues. CDR3 residues: CASKGGRVTDTQYF. Written as DNA, the CDR3 is TGTGCCAGCAAAGGAGGTCGGGTCACAGATACGCAGTATTTT.